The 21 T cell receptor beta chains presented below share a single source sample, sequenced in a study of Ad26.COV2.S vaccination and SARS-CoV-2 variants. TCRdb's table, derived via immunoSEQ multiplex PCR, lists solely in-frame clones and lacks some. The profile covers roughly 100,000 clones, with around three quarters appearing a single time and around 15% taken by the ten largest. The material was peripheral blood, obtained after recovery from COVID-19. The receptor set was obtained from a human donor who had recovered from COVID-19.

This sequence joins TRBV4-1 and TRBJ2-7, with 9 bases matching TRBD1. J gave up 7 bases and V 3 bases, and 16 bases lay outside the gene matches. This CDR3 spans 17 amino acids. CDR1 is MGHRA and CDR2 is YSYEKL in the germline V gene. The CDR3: CASSHVVRGQGRWEQYF. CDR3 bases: TGCGCCAGCAGCCATGTTGTGAGGGGACAGGGACGGTGGGAGCAGTACTTC.

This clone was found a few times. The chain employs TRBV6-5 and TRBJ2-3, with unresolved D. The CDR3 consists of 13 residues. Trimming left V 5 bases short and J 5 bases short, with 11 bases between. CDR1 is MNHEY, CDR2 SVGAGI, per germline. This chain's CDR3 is CASSRVTGDTQYF. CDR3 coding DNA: TGTGCCAGCAGTAGAGTAACGGGAGATACGCAGTATTTT.

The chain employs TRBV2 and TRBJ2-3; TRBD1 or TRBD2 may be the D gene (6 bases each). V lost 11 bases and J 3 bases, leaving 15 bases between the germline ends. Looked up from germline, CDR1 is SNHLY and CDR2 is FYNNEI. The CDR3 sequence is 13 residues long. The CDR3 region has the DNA TGTGCCGGAAAAGGGGGGCAGACAGATACGCAGTATTTT. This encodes CAGKGGQTDTQYF.

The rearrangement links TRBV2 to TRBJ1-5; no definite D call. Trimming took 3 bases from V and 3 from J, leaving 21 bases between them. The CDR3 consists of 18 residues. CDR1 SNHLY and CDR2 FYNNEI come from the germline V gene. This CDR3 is CASSDYSGGRDTNQPQHF. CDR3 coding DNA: TGTGCCAGCAGTGACTATTCAGGAGGGCGGGATACCAATCAGCCCCAGCATTTT.

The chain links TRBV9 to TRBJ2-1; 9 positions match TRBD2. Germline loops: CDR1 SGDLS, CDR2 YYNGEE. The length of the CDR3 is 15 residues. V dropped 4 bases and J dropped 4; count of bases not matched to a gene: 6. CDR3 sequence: CASSLGLASYNEQFF. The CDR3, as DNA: TGTGCCAGCAGCCTCGGACTAGCGAGTTACAATGAGCAGTTCTTC.

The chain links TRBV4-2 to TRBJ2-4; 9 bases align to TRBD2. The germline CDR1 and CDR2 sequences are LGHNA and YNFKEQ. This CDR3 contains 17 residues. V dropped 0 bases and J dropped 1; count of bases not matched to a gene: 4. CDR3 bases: TGTGCCAGCAGCCAAGACGCTAGCGGGGAGGCCAAAAACATTCAGTACTTC. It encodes CASSQDASGEAKNIQYF.

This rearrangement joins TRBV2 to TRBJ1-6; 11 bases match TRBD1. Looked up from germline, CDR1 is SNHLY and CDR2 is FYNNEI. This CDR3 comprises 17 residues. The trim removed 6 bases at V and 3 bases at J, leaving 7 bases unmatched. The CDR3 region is CASRGGQGAYYNSPLHF. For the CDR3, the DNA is TGTGCCAGCAGGGGAGGACAGGGGGCCTACTATAATTCACCCCTCCACTTT.

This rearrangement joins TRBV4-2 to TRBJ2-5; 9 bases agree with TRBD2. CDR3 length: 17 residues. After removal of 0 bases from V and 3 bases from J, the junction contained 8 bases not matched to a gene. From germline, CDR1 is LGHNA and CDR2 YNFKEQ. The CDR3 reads CASSQELRASGEETQYF. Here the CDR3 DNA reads TGTGCCAGCAGCCAAGAACTCCGGGCTAGCGGGGAAGAGACCCAGTACTTC.

CDR3 sequence reads: CASSTRQNDNEKLFF. As DNA, the CDR3 is TGTGCCAGCTCAACCAGACAGAACGATAATGAAAAACTGTTTTTT. This sequence joins TRBV18 and TRBJ1-4; D is possibly TRBD1 (5 bases). CDR1 is KGHSH, CDR2 LQKENI, per germline. V lost 5 bases to trimming and J lost 4 bases, with 14 bases between them. This CDR3 has 15 residues.

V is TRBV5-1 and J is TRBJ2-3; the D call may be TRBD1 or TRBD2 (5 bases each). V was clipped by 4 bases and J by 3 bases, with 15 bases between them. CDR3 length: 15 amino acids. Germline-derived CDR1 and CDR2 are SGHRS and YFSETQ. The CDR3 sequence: CASSDGTLGTDTQYF. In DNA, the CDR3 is TGCGCCAGCAGCGACGGGACGCTCGGAACAGATACGCAGTATTTT.

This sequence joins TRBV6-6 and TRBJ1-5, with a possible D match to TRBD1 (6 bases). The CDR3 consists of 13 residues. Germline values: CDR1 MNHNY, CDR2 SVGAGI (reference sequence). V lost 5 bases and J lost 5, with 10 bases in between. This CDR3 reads CASSPQGDQPQHF. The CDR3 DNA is TGTGCCAGCAGTCCACAGGGCGATCAGCCCCAGCATTTT.

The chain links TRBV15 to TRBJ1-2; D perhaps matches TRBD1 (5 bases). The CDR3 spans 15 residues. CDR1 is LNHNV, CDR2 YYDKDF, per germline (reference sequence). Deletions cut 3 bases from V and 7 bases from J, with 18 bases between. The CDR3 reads CATSREGRGQSGYTF. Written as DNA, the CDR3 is TGTGCCACCAGCAGGGAAGGTCGGGGCCAAAGTGGCTACACCTTC.

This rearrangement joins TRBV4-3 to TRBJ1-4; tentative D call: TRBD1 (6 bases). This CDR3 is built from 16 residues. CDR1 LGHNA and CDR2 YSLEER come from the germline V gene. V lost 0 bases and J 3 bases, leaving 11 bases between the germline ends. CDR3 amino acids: CASSQDRRTANEKLFF. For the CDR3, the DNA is TGCGCCAGCAGCCAAGATCGTAGGACAGCTAATGAAAAACTGTTTTTT.

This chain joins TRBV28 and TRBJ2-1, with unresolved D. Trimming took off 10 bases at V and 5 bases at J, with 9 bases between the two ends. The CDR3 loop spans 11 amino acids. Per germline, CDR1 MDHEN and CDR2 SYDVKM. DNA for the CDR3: TGTGCCAAGGGTCCGAACAATGAGCAGTTCTTC. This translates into CAKGPNNEQFF. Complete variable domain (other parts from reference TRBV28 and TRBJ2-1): DVKVTQSSRYLVKRTGEKVFLECVQDMDHENMFWYRQDPGLGLRLIYFSYDVKMKEKGDIPEGYSVSREKKERFSLILESASTNQTSMYLCAKGPNNEQFFGPGTRLTVL.

For the CDR3, the DNA is TGTGCCAGCAGTTACACAGGGGGGGACACTGAAGCTTTCTTT. Protein product: CASSYTGGDTEAFF. V gene TRBV6-2 or TRBV6-3 combines with J gene TRBJ1-1; TRBD1 agrees at 8 bases. Trimming at V came to 2 bases and at J to 3 bases, leaving 2 bases not matched to a gene. The germline V gene has CDR1 MNHEY and CDR2 SVGEGT. There are 14 residues in the CDR3.

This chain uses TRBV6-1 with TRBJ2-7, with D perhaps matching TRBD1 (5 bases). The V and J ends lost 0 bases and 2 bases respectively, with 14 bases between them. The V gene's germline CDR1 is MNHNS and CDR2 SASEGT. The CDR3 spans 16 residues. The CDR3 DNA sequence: TGTGCCAGCAGTGAAGCGCACCACAGGACAACCTACGAGCAGTACTTC. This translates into CASSEAHHRTTYEQYF.

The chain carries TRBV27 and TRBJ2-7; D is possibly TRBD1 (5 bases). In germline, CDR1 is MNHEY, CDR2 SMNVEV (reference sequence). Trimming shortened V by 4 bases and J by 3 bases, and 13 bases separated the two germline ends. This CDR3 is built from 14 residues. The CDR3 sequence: CASSSSPRDYEQYF. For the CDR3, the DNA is TGTGCCAGCAGTTCCAGTCCCAGGGACTACGAGCAGTACTTC.

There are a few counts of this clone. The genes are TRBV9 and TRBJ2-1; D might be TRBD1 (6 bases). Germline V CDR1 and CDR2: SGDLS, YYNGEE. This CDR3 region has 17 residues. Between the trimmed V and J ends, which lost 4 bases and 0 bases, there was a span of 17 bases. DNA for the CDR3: TGTGCCAGCAGCACCCAAGACAGGCCCAGCTCCTACAATGAGCAGTTCTTC. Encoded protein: CASSTQDRPSSYNEQFF.

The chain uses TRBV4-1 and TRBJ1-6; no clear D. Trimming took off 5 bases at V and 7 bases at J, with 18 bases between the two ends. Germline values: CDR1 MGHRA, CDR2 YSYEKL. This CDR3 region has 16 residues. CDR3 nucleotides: TGCGCCAGCAGCTTAAGGGCAGACGTGGGAAATTCACCCCTCCACTTT. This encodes CASSLRADVGNSPLHF.

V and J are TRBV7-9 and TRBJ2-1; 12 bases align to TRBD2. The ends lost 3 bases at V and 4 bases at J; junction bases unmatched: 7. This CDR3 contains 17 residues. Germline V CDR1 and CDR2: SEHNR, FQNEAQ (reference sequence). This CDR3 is CASSFPLAGGVYNEQFF. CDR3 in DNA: TGTGCCAGCAGCTTTCCACTAGCGGGGGGAGTTTACAATGAGCAGTTCTTC.

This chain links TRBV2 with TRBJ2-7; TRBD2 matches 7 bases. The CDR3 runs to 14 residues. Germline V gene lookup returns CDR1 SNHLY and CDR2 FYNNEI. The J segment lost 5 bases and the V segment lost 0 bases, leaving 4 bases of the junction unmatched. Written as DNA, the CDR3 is TGTGCCAGCAGTGAAGCGCGGGGGACCAACGAGCAGTACTTC. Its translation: CASSEARGTNEQYF.